Below, 23 T cell receptor beta chains from the same sample are listed, as sequenced in a study of CD8 T cells in Susac syndrome. Random hexamers were used to reverse transcribe the RNA input (about 0.5 to 1 ug). One entry per CDR3 protein results from TCRdb running MiXCR on the immunoSEQ multiplex PCR reads. The sample lists about 160,000 distinct CDR3 sequences, 94% occurring once. Material: CD4+ T cells from PBMCs. These receptors came from a human donor with multiple sclerosis.

The rearrangement uses TRBV2 and TRBJ1-3; D unclear. The CDR3 spans 13 residues. Germline V lookup: CDR1 SNHLY, CDR2 FYNNEI. V was clipped by 2 bases and J by 7 bases, with 9 bases between them. In DNA form, the CDR3 reads TGTGCCAGCAGTGAACACTCCGGGAACACCATATATTTT. Translating gives CASSEHSGNTIYF.

The chain has TRBV3-1 and TRBJ2-5; no clear D gene. The CDR3 is made up of 16 amino acids. Germline loops: CDR1 LGHDT, CDR2 YNNKEL (reference sequence). V shed 4 bases and J shed 2 bases, with 17 bases lying between them. CDR3 region: CASSPPPRVEQETQYF. CDR3 DNA sequence: TGTGCCAGCAGCCCCCCCCCTCGGGTCGAACAAGAGACCCAGTACTTC.

As concerns this clonotype: Here the CDR3 omits its conserved ending phenylalanine or tryptophan, so a read error is the likely source. This chain links TRBV4-1 with TRBJ1-1; 9 bases agree with TRBD1. The CDR3 extends over 17 amino acids. Looked up from germline, CDR1 is MGHRA and CDR2 is YSYEKL. V lost 5 bases, J lost 1 base, and 11 bases stayed unmatched. This chain's CDR3 is CASSDYRGRISNTEAFL. The DNA of the CDR3 is TGCGCCAGCAGCGATTACAGGGGGCGCATTTCGAACACTGAAGCTTTCCTT.

V and J are TRBV5-1 and TRBJ2-5; D gene unclear. The CDR3 has 14 amino acids. Germline-derived CDR1 and CDR2 are SGHRS and YFSETQ. The ends were cut back, 1 base at V and 2 bases at J, with 9 bases in the middle. The CDR3 DNA reads TGCGCCAGCAGCTTGTGGGCTCGGCAAGAGACCCAGTACTTC. It encodes CASSLWARQETQYF. The full variable domain, in which reference TRBV5-1 and TRBJ2-5 provide the parts outside the CDR3, is KAGVTQTPRYLIKTRGQQVTLSCSPISGHRSVSWYQQTPGQGLQFLFEYFSETQRNKGNFPGRFSGRQFSNSRSEMNVSTLELGDSALYLCASSLWARQETQYFGPGTRLLVL.

The sample holds a few counts of this clonotype. The chain couples TRBV12-3 or TRBV12-4 to TRBJ1-1; D remains unclear. Deletions cut 3 bases from V and 4 bases from J, with 6 bases between. This CDR3 has 12 amino acids. CDR3 protein: CASSFTGTEAFF. The DNA of the CDR3 is TGTGCCAGCAGTTTTACGGGCACTGAAGCTTTCTTT.

The chain joins TRBV30 to TRBJ2-2; TRBD1 matches 11 bases. The CDR3 is made up of 13 amino acids. Trimming removed 5 bases from V and 5 bases from J; junction bases left unmatched: 1. In germline, CDR1 is GTSNPN, CDR2 SVGIG (reference sequence). The CDR3 loop reads CAWGTGGTGELFF. CDR3 bases: TGTGCCTGGGGGACAGGGGGAACCGGGGAGCTGTTTTTT.

V and J are TRBV2 and TRBJ1-5; 7 nucleotides agree with TRBD1. The trim removed 6 bases at V and 5 bases at J, leaving 7 bases unmatched. The CDR3 totals 14 residues. Germline assignment: CDR1 SNHLY and CDR2 FYNNEI. The CDR3, as DNA: TGTGCCAGCAGACTCCGGCAGGGGGATCAGCCCCAGCATTTT. Translating it yields CASRLRQGDQPQHF.

The CDR3 is CASRPCREQYF. As DNA, the CDR3 is TGTGCAAGTCGCCCCTGTAGGGAGCAGTACTTC. The J gene is TRBJ2-7, the V gene TRBV12-2; the table's TRBD1 call for D was not verified on the DNA. TRBV12-2 has pseudogene status. This CDR3 has 11 amino acids.

The chain couples TRBV5-1 to TRBJ2-5; D tentatively reads TRBD1 or TRBD2 (5 bases each). The germline V gene has CDR1 SGHRS and CDR2 YFSETQ. CDR3 length: 12 residues. Trimming removed 5 bases from V and 5 bases from J, with 10 bases in between. Written as DNA, the CDR3 is TGCGCCAGCAGGGCCGGGACGGAGACCCAGTACTTC. It is translated as CASRAGTETQYF.

This rearrangement joins TRBV20-1 to TRBJ2-1; weak D call: TRBD2 (6 bases). Germline V gene data show CDR1 as DFQATT and CDR2 as SNEGSKA (reference sequence). V was shortened by 1 base and J by 5 bases, with 12 bases between the two germline ends. CDR3 length: 14 residues. CDR3 nucleotide sequence: TGCAGTGCTAGAGTTGGGGGAGGCGACAATGAGCAGTTCTTC. Translated: CSARVGGGDNEQFF.

V is TRBV7-9 and J is TRBJ1-1, with a weak D call TRBD1 (5 bases). The CDR3 length is 15 residues. Trimming left V 3 bases short and J 0 bases short, with 11 bases between. Germline CDR1 SEHNR, CDR2 FQNEAQ (reference sequence). For the CDR3, the DNA is TGTGCCAGCAGCTTGGGACGGATCATGAACACTGAAGCTTTCTTT. This sequence encodes CASSLGRIMNTEAFF.

The chain combines TRBV16 with TRBJ2-5; 7 bases are shared with TRBD1. J lost 4 bases, V lost 2 bases, and 4 bases had no gene match. This CDR3 is 14 amino acids long. The germline gives CDR1 KGHSY, CDR2 FQNENV. The CDR3 here is CASSQGTVAETQYF. CDR3 in DNA: TGTGCCAGCAGCCAAGGGACAGTTGCAGAGACCCAGTACTTC.

In this sample, this clonotype turned up once. V and J are TRBV9 and TRBJ2-5, with D possibly TRBD2 on 6 matching bases. The germline gives CDR1 SGDLS, CDR2 YYNGEE. The ends were cut back, 2 bases at V and 5 bases at J, with 19 bases in the middle. The CDR3 extends over 16 amino acids. CDR3 residues: CASSVSGGRDRETQYF. CDR3 nucleotides: TGTGCCAGCAGCGTCAGTGGAGGGCGGGACCGGGAGACCCAGTACTTC.

The rearrangement joins TRBV20-1 to TRBJ2-1, with 16 bases fitting TRBD2. The J segment lost 7 bases and the V segment lost 0 bases, leaving 15 bases of the junction unmatched. The CDR3 has 20 amino acids. Germline V gives CDR1 DFQATT, CDR2 SNEGSKA (reference sequence). Here the CDR3 reads CSARDGLGTSGRGGSNEQFF. The CDR3 DNA follows: TGCAGTGCTAGAGATGGTTTGGGGACTAGCGGGAGGGGGGGATCGAATGAGCAGTTCTTC.

The table lists this clonotype with a count of one. This chain uses TRBV20-1 with TRBJ2-3, with no clear D. The CDR3 runs 12 residues. Trimming took off 5 bases at V and 2 bases at J, with 8 bases between the two ends. The V gene's germline CDR1 is DFQATT and CDR2 SNEGSKA (reference sequence). The CDR3 DNA reads as TGCAGTGCTGGCTTTAACACAGATACGCAGTATTTT. Its translation: CSAGFNTDTQYF.

V and J are TRBV7-2 and TRBJ2-3; D possibly corresponds to TRBD2 (6 bases). This CDR3 is 14 amino acids long. Trimming took off 1 base at V and 6 bases at J, with 11 bases between the two ends. Germline CDR1 is SGHTA and CDR2 is FQGNSA. CDR3 protein: CASSLGSLADTQYF. Written as DNA, the CDR3 is TGTGCCAGCAGCTTAGGCAGTCTAGCGGATACGCAGTATTTT.

The chain employs TRBV30 and TRBJ1-4, with 9 bases fitting TRBD1. V was pared by 3 bases and J by 8 bases, with 4 bases of the junction left unmatched. The CDR3 length is 13 residues. Germline V CDR1 and CDR2: GTSNPN, SVGIG (reference sequence). The CDR3 DNA sequence: TGTGCCTGGAGCGGGACAGGGTCGGAAAAACTGTTTTTT. Protein: CAWSGTGSEKLFF.

The V and J genes are TRBV12-3 or TRBV12-4 and TRBJ1-5; D is unresolved. The CDR3 runs to 15 residues. V was pared by 5 bases and J by 7 bases, with 18 bases between. DNA for the CDR3: TGTGCCAGCAGTATTCGTTTCAGCCGTAAACAGCCCCAGCATTTT. Residues: CASSIRFSRKQPQHF.

V is TRBV10-3 and J is TRBJ2-3; D uncertain. The CDR3 contains 14 residues. The germline V and J ends were trimmed by 0 bases and 1 base, with 5 bases remaining between them. Germline assignment: CDR1 ENHRY and CDR2 SYGVKD. CDR3 protein: CAISESTGTDTQYF. Here the CDR3 DNA reads TGTGCCATCAGTGAGTCCACCGGCACAGATACGCAGTATTTT.

The rearrangement uses TRBV27 and TRBJ1-2; D call uncertain. The ends were cut back, 4 bases at V and 8 bases at J, with 14 bases in the middle. CDR1 is MNHEY, CDR2 SMNVEV, per germline (reference sequence). This CDR3 has 13 amino acids. The CDR3 sequence is CASSYAASSGYTF. CDR3 nucleotide sequence: TGTGCCAGCAGTTACGCGGCAAGCTCCGGCTACACCTTC.

The V call is TRBV29-1, the J call TRBJ1-1; D not certain. The CDR3 sequence is 13 residues long. Germline V lookup: CDR1 SQVTM, CDR2 ANQGSEA. V lost 7 bases, J lost 0 bases, and 12 bases lay in between. CDR3 amino acids: CSAVTSMNTEAFF. CDR3 nucleotide sequence: TGCAGCGCTGTGACATCTATGAACACTGAAGCTTTCTTT.

The chain is built from TRBV7-2 and TRBJ1-5; no firm D call. Germline loops: CDR1 SGHTA, CDR2 FQGNSA. V was pared by 1 base and J by 1 base, with 11 bases between. CDR3 length: 16 amino acids. The CDR3 DNA is TGTGCCAGCAGCTTAGGGTCGGGCTACAGCAATCAGCCCCAGCATTTT. Translation gives CASSLGSGYSNQPQHF.

This clonotype came up once. This chain uses TRBV5-4 with TRBJ1-4; 9 bases match TRBD1. The CDR3 extends over 14 amino acids. Germline V lookup: CDR1 SGHNT, CDR2 YYREEE (reference sequence). Trimming took 2 bases from V and 7 from J; bases not matched to a gene: 3. The CDR3 loop is CASSLQGAVEKLFF. The CDR3 nucleotides are TGTGCCAGCAGCTTACAGGGGGCGGTTGAAAAACTGTTTTTT.